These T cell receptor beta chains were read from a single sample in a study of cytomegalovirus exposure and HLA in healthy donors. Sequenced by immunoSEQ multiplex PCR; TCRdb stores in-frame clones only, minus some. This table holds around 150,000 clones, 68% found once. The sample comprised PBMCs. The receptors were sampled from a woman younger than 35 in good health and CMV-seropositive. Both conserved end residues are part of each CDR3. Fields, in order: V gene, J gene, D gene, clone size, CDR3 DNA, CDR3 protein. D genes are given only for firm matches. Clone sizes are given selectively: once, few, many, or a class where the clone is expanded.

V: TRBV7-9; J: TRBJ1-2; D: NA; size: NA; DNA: TGTGCCAGCAGCTTAGTCTTCGTGTGGCGTACAGATGGCTACACCTTC; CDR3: CASSLVFVWRTDGYTF
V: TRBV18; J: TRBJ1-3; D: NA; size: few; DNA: TGTGCCAGCTCCCCCTCGGGGGTGACTGGAAACACCATATATTTT; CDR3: CASSPSGVTGNTIYF
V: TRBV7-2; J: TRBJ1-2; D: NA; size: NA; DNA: TGTGCCAGCAGCTTAGAACGGGAGAGGGGCTATGGCTACACCTTC; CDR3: CASSLERERGYGYTF
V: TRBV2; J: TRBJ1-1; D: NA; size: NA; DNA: TGTGCCACCACCGACGGAGTTCTTACTGAAGCTTTCTTT; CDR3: CATTDGVLTEAFF
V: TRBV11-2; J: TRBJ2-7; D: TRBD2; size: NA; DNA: TGTGCCAGCAGCTTAGATGCTAGCGGGGGTATGGGGTACTTC; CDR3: CASSLDASGGMGYF
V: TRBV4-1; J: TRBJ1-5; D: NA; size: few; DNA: TGCGCCAGCAGCCAAGACCAGGGGAGCAATCAGCCCCAGCATTTT; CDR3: CASSQDQGSNQPQHF
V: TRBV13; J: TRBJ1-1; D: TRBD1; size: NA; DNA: TGTGCCAGCAGCCCAACAGGGGGCCTATACACTGAAGCTTTCTTT; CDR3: CASSPTGGLYTEAFF
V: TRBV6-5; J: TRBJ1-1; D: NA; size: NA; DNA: TGTGCCAGCAACCACTGGGGACTAGGCGTCCCTGAAGCTTTCTTT; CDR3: CASNHWGLGVPEAFF
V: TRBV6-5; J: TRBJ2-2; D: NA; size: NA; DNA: TGTGCCAGCAGTTATTCCAGCACCGGGGAGCTGTTTTTT; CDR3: CASSYSSTGELFF
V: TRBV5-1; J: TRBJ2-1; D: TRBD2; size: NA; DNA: TGCGCCAGCAACCCACCCGGGGGGGCAGGGAGTAATGAGCAGTTCTTC; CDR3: CASNPPGGAGSNEQFF
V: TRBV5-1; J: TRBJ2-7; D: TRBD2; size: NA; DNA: TGCGCCAGCAGCTCGGGGGGACTAGCGAGATCCTACGAGCAGTACTTC; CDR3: CASSSGGLARSYEQYF
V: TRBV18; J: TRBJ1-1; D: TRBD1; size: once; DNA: TGTGCCAGCTCACCTCCCGGGACAGTTAACACTGAAGCTTTCTTT; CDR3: CASSPPGTVNTEAFF
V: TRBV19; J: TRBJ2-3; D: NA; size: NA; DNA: TGTGCCAGTATCCTTGGAGGAACAGATACGCAGTATTTT; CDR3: CASILGGTDTQYF
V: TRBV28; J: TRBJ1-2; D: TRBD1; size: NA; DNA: TGTGCCAGCAGTCAGGGGGTCGGGACGACTAACTATGGCTACACCTTC; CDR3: CASSQGVGTTNYGYTF
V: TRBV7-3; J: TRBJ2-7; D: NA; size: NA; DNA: TGTGCCAGCAGCTTATCAGGGCAGGGCTACGAGCAGTACTTC; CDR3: CASSLSGQGYEQYF
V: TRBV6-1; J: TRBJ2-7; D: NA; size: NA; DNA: TGTGCCAGCAGTGGTACTCGGGGGTATTACGAGCAGTACTTC; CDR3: CASSGTRGYYEQYF
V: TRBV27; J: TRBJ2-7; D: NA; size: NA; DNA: TGTGCCAGCAGTTATCCCGGGTACGAGCAGTACTTC; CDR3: CASSYPGYEQYF
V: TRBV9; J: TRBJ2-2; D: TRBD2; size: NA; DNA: TGTGCCAGCAGCGTAGGGACTAGTGGCACCGGGGAGCTGTTTTTT; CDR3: CASSVGTSGTGELFF
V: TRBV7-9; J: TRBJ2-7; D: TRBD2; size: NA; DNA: TGTGCCAGCAGCTTCCAAGGACTAGCGGGAGGCTACGAGCAGTACTTC; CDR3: CASSFQGLAGGYEQYF
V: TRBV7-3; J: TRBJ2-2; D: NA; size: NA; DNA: TGTGCCAGCAGCTTCAGACAGGGAGGCACCGGGGAGCTGTTTTTT; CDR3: CASSFRQGGTGELFF
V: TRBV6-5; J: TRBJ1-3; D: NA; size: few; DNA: TGTGCCAGCAGTCCACAGGGTTTGGGGAACACCATATATTTT; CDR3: CASSPQGLGNTIYF
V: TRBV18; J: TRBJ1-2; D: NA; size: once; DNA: TGTGCCAGCTCACCAGGGGAGAGATATGGCTACACCTTC; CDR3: CASSPGERYGYTF
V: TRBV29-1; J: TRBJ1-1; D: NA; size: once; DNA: TGCAGCGTTGCCTTCAGGGGAAAGAACACTGAAGCTTTCTTT; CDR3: CSVAFRGKNTEAFF
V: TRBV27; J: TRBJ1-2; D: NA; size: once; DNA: TGTGCCAGCAGTTTATCGAACAGGGTCTATGGCTACACCTTC; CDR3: CASSLSNRVYGYTF
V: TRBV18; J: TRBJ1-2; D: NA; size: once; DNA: TGTGCCAGCTCACCACCGCTCGTGGAGCAGAACTATGGCTACACCTTC; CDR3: CASSPPLVEQNYGYTF
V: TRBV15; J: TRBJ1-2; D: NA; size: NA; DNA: TGTGCCACCAGCAGAGATTCGGGTTTTGTCGGTGGCTACACCTTC; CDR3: CATSRDSGFVGGYTF
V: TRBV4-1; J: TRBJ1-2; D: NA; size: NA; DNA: TGCGCCAGCAGCCCTTACCAACGGGGAAACTATGGCTACACCTTC; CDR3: CASSPYQRGNYGYTF
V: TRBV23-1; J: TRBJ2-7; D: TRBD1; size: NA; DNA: TGCGCCAGCAGTAAACCGGGACAGGGACACGAGCAGTACTTC; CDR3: CASSKPGQGHEQYF
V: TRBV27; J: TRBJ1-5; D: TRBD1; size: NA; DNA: TGTGCCAGCAGTTTATACAGGGGACGCCATCAGCCCCAGCATTTT; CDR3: CASSLYRGRHQPQHF
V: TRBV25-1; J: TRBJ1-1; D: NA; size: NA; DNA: TGTGCCAGCAGTTCTCACCCGCAGGGGTCCTCAATTGAAGCTTTCTTT; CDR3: CASSSHPQGSSIEAFF
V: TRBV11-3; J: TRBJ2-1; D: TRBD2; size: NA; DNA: TGTGCCTCTGGGACTAGCGGGGGTCTAGGCAATGAGCAGTTCTTC; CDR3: CASGTSGGLGNEQFF
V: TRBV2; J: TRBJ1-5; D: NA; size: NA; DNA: TGTGCCAGCAGTGAACGGCGGCTCAATCAGCCCCAGCATTTT; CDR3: CASSERRLNQPQHF
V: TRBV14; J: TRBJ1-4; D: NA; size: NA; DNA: TGTGCCAGCAGCAGGGGAACTAATGAAAAACTGTTTTTT; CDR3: CASSRGTNEKLFF
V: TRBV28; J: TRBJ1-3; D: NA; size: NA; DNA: TGTGCCAGCAGAGCAACAGGGATCTCTGGAAACACCATATATTTT; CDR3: CASRATGISGNTIYF
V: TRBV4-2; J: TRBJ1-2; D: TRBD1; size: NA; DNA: TGTGCCAGCAGCCGTTCGGACAGGCCGCTCTATGGCTACACCTTC; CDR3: CASSRSDRPLYGYTF
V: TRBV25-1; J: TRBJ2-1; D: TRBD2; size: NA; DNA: TGTGCCAGCAGCCGGACTAGCGGGGTTTACAATGAGCAGTTCTTC; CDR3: CASSRTSGVYNEQFF
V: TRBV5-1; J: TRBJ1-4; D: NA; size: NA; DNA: TGCGCCAGCAGCTTGGCCGGGGAACAAAGGGAAAAACTGTTTTTT; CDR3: CASSLAGEQREKLFF
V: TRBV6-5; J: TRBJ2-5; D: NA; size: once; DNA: TGTGCCAGCAGTCCCTATTTCCAAGAGACCCAGTACTTC; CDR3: CASSPYFQETQYF
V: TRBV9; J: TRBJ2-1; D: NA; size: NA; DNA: TGTGCCAGCAGCCCCATCAGGGGGCGGGAGAGTTCTGATGAGCAGTTCTTC; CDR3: CASSPIRGRESSDEQFF
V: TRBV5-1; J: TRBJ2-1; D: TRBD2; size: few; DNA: TGCGCCAGCTACGTCTTAGCGGCGGGGGGCATTGAGCAGTTCTTC; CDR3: CASYVLAAGGIEQFF
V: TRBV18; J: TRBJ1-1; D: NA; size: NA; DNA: TGTGCCAGCTCCCAGCGTGGCAGGGGCGAGGTGAACACTGAAGCTTTCTTT; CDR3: CASSQRGRGEVNTEAFF
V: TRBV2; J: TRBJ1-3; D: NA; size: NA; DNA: TGTGCCAGCAGTGAAAGAGGGATTTCTGGAAACACCATATATTTT; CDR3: CASSERGISGNTIYF
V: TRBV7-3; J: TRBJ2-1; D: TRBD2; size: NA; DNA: TGTGCCAGCAGCTCCTTTGGGCGAGCGGGGTCCTACAATGAGCAGTTCTTC; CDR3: CASSSFGRAGSYNEQFF
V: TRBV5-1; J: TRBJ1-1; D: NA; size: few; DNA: TGCGCCAGCAGCTACGACAGGTCGAACACTGAAGCTTTCTTT; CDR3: CASSYDRSNTEAFF
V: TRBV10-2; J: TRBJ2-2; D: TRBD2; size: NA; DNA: TGCGCCAGCAGTGAGAAAGGGGAGGGAATTCGACTAGCGGGGGGTCCAACCGGGGAGCTGTTTTTT; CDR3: CASSEKGEGIRLAGGPTGELFF
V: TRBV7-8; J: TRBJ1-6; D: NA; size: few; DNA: TGTGCCAGCAGCCTACGACAAAGGATCTCACCCCTCCACTTT; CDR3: CASSLRQRISPLHF